Each of the 3 T cell receptor beta chains below was sequenced from the same sample in a study of blood T cell repertoires in COVID-19. Sequenced by immunoSEQ multiplex PCR; TCRdb stores in-frame clones only, minus some. The sample carries a few hundred thousand clones, about 90% recorded once. Sequencing was performed on peripheral blood. The receptors come from a woman aged 40 to 50 with COVID-19, enrolled during active disease.

This chain connects TRBV7-2 to TRBJ2-1, with TRBD2 matching 13 bases. This CDR3 is 15 amino acids long. CDR1 is SGHTA and CDR2 is FQGNSA in the germline V gene. V lost 7 bases to trimming and J lost 7 bases; unmatched junction nucleotides: 7. The CDR3 here is CASTVLAGGLNEQFF. Here the CDR3 DNA reads TGTGCCAGCACCGTACTAGCGGGGGGGCTGAATGAGCAGTTCTTC.

V is TRBV30 and J is TRBJ1-5, with D perhaps TRBD1 (6 bases). CDR1 and CDR2 from the germline V gene are GTSNPN and SVGIG (reference sequence). V gave up 3 bases and J gave up 5 bases, with 14 bases separating them. The CDR3 is made up of 14 amino acids. In DNA form, the CDR3 reads TGTGCCTGGAGCCGCACAGGGTTGGATCAGCCCCAGCATTTT. Translated: CAWSRTGLDQPQHF.

This clone was picked up a small number of times. The chain is built from TRBV6-6 and TRBJ2-7; D is perhaps TRBD2 (5 bases). Trimming removed 4 bases from V and 0 bases from J, with 7 bases in between. Germline assignment: CDR1 MNHNY and CDR2 SVGAGI (reference sequence). The CDR3 extends over 13 amino acids. CDR3 DNA sequence: TGTGCCAGCAGTTTGGGGAGCTCCTACGAGCAGTACTTC. Its protein product is CASSLGSSYEQYF.